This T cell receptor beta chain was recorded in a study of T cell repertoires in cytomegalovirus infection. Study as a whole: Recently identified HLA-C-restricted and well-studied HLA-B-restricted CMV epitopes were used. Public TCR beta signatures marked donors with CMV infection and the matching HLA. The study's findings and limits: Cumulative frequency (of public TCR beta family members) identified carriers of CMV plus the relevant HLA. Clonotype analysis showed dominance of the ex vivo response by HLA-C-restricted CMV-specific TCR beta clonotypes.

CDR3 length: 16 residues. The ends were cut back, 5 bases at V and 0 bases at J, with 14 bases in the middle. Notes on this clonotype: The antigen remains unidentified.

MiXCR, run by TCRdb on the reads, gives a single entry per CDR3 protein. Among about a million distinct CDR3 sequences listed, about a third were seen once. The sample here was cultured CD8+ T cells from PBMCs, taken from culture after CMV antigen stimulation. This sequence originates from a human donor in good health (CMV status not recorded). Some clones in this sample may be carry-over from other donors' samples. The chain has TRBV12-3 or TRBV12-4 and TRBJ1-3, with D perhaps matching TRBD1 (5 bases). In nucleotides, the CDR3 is TGTGCCAGCAGTGGCCTCGGGGCAGACTCTGGAAACACCATATATTTT. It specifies CASSGLGADSGNTIYF.